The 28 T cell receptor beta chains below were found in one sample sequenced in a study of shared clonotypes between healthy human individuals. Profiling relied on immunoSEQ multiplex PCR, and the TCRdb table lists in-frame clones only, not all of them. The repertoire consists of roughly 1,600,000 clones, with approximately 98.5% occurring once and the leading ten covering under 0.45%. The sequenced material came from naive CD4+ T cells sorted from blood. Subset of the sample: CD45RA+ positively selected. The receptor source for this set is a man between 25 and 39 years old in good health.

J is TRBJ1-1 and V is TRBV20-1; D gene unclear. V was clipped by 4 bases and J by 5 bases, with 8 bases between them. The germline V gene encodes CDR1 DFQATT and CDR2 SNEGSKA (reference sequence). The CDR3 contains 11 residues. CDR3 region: CSANMGTEAFF. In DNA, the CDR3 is TGCAGTGCTAATATGGGGACTGAAGCTTTCTTT.

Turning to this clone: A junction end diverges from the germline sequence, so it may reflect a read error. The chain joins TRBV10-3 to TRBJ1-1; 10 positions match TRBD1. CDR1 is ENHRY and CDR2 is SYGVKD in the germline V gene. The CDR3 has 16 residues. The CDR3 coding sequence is TGTGCCATCAGTGAGCCGACAGGGGGCCGGAACACTGAAGCTCTCTTT. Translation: CAISEPTGGRNTEALF.

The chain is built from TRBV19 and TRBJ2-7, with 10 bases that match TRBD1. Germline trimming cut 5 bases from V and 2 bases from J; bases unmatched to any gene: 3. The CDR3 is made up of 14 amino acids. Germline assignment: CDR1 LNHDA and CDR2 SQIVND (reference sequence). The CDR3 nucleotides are TGTGCCAGTAGTGGGACAGGGGTAGCCTACGAGCAGTACTTC. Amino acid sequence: CASSGTGVAYEQYF.

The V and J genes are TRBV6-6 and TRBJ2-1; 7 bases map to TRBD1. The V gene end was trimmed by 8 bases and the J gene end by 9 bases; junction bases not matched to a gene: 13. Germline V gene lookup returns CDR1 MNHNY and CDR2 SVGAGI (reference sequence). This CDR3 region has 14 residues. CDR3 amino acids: CASGLGGVIAEQFF. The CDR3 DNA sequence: TGTGCCAGCGGATTAGGGGGCGTGATAGCTGAGCAGTTCTTC.

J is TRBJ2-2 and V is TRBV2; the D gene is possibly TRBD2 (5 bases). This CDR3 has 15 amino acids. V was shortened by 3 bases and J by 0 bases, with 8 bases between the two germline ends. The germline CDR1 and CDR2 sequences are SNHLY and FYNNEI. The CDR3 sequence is CASSDRGANTGELFF. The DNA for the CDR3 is TGTGCCAGCAGTGACCGGGGAGCGAACACCGGGGAGCTGTTTTTT.

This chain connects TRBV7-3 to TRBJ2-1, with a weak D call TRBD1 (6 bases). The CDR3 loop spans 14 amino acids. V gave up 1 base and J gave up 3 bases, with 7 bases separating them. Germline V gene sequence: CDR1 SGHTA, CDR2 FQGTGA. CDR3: CASSLNRDYNEQFF. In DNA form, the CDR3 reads TGTGCCAGCAGCTTAAACAGGGACTACAATGAGCAGTTCTTC.

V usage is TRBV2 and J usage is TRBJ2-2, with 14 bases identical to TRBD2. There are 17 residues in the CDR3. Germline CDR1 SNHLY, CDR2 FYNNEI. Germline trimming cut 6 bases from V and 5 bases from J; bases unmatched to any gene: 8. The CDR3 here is CASRNGLAGGGTGELFF. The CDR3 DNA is TGTGCCAGCAGGAACGGACTAGCGGGAGGAGGGACCGGGGAGCTGTTTTTT.

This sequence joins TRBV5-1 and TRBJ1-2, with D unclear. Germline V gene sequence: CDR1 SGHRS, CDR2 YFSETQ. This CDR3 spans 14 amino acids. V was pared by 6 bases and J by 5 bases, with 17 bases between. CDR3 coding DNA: TGCGCCAGCACCCGGGAAGGGATAAAATATGGCTACACCTTC. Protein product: CASTREGIKYGYTF.

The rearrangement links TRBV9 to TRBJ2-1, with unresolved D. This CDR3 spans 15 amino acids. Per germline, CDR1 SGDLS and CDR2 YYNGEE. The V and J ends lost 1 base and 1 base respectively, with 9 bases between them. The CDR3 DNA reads TGTGCCAGCAGCGTATACTCAATTTCCTACAATGAGCAGTTCTTC. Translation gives CASSVYSISYNEQFF.

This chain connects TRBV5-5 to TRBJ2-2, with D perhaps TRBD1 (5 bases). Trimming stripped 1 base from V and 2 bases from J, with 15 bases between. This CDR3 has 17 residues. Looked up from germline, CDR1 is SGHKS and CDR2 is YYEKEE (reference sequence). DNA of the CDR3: TGTGCCAGCAGCTTGTCTGCCAGACAGACTAACACCGGGGAGCTGTTTTTT. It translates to CASSLSARQTNTGELFF.

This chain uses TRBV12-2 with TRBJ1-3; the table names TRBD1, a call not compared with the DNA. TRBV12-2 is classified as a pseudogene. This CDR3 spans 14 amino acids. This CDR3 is CSGKGQGVLNTIYF. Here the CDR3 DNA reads TGTTCGGGGAAAGGACAGGGAGTTTTAAACACCATATATTTT.

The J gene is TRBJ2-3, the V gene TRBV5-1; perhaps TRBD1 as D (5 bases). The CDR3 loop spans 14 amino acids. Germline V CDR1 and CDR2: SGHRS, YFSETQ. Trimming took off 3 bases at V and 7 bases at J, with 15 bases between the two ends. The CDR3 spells CASSSTAPSHTQYF. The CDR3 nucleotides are TGCGCCAGCAGCTCGACAGCCCCGAGTCATACGCAGTATTTT. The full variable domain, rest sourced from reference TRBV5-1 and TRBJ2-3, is KAGVTQTPRYLIKTRGQQVTLSCSPISGHRSVSWYQQTPGQGLQFLFEYFSETQRNKGNFPGRFSGRQFSNSRSEMNVSTLELGDSALYLCASSSTAPSHTQYFGPGTRLTVL.

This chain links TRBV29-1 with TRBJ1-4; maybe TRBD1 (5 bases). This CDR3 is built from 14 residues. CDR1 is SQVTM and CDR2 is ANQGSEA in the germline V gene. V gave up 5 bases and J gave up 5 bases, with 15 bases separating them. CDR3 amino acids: CSVRKGRENEKLFF. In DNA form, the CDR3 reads TGCAGCGTTCGGAAGGGACGGGAAAATGAAAAACTGTTTTTT.

Here the CDR3 reads CASSEQGGGNTIYF. DNA of the CDR3: TGTGCCAGCAGTGAACAGGGGGGAGGAAACACCATATATTTT. The gene calls are TRBV25-1 and TRBJ1-3; TRBD1 matches at 7 bases. The CDR3 has 14 residues. With 2 bases clipped from V and 4 bases from J, the junction kept 2 bases outside the gene matches. The germline CDR1 and CDR2 sequences are MGHDK and SYGVNS. The whole variable domain, filled in from reference TRBV25-1 and TRBJ1-3, reads EADIYQTPRYLVIGTGKKITLECSQTMGHDKMYWYQQDPGMELHLIHYSYGVNSTEKGDLSSESTVSRIRTEHFPLTLESARPSHTSQYLCASSEQGGGNTIYFGEGSWLTVV.

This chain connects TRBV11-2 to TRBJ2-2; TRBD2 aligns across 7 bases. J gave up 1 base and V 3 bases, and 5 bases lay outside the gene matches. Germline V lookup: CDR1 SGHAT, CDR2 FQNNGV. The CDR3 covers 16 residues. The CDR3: CASSFPPGGNTGELFF. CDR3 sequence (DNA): TGTGCCAGCAGCTTCCCCCCGGGGGGGAACACCGGGGAGCTGTTTTTT.

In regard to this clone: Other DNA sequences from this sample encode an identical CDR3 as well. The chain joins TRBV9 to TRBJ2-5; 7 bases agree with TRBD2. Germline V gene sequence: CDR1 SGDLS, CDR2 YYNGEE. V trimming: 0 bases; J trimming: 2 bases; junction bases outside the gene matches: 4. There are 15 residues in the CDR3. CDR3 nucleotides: TGTGCCAGCAGCGTAGTGGGGCGGGGGCAAGAGACCCAGTACTTC. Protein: CASSVVGRGQETQYF. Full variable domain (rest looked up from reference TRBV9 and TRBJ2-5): DSGVTQTPKHLITATGQRVTLRCSPRSGDLSVYWYQQSLDQGLQFLIQYYNGEERAKGNILERFSAQQFPDLHSELNLSSLELGDSALYFCASSVVGRGQETQYFGPGTRLLVL.

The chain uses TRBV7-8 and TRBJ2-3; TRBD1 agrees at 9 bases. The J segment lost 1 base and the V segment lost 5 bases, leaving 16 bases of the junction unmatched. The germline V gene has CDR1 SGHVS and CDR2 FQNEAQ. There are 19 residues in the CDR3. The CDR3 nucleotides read TGTGCCAGCAGCCAACCGGGACAGGGCGGTTATGGCGGCACAGATACGCAGTATTTT. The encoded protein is CASSQPGQGGYGGTDTQYF.

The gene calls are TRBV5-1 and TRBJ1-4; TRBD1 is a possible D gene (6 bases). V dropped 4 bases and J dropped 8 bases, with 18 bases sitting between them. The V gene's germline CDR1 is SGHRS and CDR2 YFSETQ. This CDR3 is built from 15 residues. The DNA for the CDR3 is TGCGCCAGCAGCCCTAGGGGGGTAAGACACGAAAAACTGTTTTTT. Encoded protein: CASSPRGVRHEKLFF.

CDR3 nucleotide sequence: TGTGCCACCAGGGGTAGGTCAGATACGCAGTATTTT. Protein product: CATRGRSDTQYF. J is TRBJ2-3 and V is TRBV15, with no clear D. Germline-derived CDR1 and CDR2 are LNHNV and YYDKDF (reference sequence). V was clipped by 6 bases and J by 4 bases, with 8 bases between them. This CDR3 has 12 residues.

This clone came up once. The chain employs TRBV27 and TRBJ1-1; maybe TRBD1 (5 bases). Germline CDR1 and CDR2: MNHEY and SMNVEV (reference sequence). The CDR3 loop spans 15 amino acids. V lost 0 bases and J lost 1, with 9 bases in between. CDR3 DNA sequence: TGTGCCAGCAGTTTATCGGTAAGGGGGAACACTGAAGCTTTCTTT. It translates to CASSLSVRGNTEAFF.

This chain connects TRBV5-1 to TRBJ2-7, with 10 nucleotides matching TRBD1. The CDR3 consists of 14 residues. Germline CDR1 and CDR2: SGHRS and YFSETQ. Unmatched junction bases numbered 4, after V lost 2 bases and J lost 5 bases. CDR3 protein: CASSFGTGDNEQYF. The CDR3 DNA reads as TGCGCCAGCAGCTTCGGGACAGGGGATAACGAGCAGTACTTC.

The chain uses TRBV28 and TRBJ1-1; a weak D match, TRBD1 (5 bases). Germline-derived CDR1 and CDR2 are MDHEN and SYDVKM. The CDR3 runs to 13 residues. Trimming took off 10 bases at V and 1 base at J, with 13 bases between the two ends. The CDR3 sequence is CATQGVANTEAFF. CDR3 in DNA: TGTGCCACCCAAGGGGTCGCGAACACTGAAGCTTTCTTT.

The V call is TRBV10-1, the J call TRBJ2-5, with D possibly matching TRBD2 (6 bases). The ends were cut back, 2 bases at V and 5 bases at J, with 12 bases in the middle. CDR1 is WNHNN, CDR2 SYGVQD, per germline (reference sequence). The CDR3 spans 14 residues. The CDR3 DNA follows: TGCGCCAGCAGTGAGCAGGATCGGGAGGAGACCCAGTACTTC. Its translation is CASSEQDREETQYF.

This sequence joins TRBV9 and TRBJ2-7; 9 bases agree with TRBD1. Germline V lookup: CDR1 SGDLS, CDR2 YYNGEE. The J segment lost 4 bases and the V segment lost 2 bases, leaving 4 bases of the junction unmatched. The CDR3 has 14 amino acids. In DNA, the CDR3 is TGTGCCAGCAGCGTGGGACAGGGCCGATACGAGCAGTACTTC. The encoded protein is CASSVGQGRYEQYF.

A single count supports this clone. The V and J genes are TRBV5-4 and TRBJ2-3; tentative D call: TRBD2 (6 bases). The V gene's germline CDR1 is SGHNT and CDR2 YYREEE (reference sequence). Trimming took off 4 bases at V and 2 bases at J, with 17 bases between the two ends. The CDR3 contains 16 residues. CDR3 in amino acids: CASSQPSGLITDTQYF. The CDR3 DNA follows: TGTGCCAGCAGCCAGCCCTCGGGACTTATCACAGATACGCAGTATTTT.

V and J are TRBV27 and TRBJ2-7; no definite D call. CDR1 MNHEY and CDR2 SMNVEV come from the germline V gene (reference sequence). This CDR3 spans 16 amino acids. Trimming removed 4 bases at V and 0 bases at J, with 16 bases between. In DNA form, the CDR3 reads TGTGCCAGCAGTTCAGGCGGAAACCGCCCCTCCTACGAGCAGTACTTC. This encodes CASSSGGNRPSYEQYF.

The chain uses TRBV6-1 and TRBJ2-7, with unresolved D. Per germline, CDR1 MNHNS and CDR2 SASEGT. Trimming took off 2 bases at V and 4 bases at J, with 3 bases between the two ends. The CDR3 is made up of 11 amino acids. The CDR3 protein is CASSEWYEQYF. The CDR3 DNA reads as TGTGCCAGCAGTGAATGGTACGAGCAGTACTTC.

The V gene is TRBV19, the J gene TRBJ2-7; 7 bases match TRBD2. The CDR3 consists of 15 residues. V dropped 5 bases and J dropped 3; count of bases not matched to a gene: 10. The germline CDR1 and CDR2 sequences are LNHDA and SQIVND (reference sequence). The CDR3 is CASSPGLGFRYEQYF. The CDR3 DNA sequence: TGTGCCAGTAGTCCTGGACTAGGGTTCCGCTACGAGCAGTACTTC.